The sample holds one count of the clone carrying this T cell receptor (beta chain). In the source study's methods: Nucleated cell counts were estimated from reference gene primer amplification. Using immunoSEQ multiplex PCR, the repertoire was profiled, and TCRdb retains in-frame clones only, with some absent. V and J calls and clone size follow that table, whereas D and trimming were derived from the DNA. Among over 110,000 clones listed, more than 70% were seen once. This CDR3 has 14 amino acids. With 6 bases clipped from V and 2 bases from J, the junction kept 3 bases outside the gene matches. Germline V lookup: CDR1 MNHEY, CDR2 SVGAGI. In terms of age and location, participants ranged from roughly 18 to 90 years and lived in roughly 22 US areas. Cohorts were assigned according to the clinical history that participants reported. This specimen belongs to a study of blood T cell repertoires in COVID-19. Across the whole study: Sources were T cells, B-cell-depleted T cells, or PBMCs; the material itself was cDNA or gDNA.

V gene TRBV6-5 combines with J gene TRBJ1-5; the match to TRBD1 covers 8 bases. This sequence originates from a man aged 40-55 years with acute COVID-19. The specimen sequenced was PBMCs or T cells enriched from blood (not recorded which). DNA of the CDR3: TGTGCCAGCAGAACAGGGGGGGGCAATCAGCCCCAGCATTTT. It codes for CASRTGGGNQPQHF.